This entry lists 2 T cell receptor beta chains sequenced from one sample in a study of T cell responses to AZD1222 COVID-19 vaccine. The assay was immunoSEQ multiplex PCR, and TCRdb's table has in-frame clones only and misses some. The sample lists about 120,000 clones; about 88% were seen once. The material was peripheral blood, obtained on day 0 of AZD1222 vaccination. The receptors here all came from an adult in good health.

This clone was seen only a few times. The chain is built from TRBV5-1 and TRBJ2-7; D might be TRBD2 (6 bases). The CDR3 consists of 14 residues. The germline gives CDR1 SGHRS, CDR2 YFSETQ. Trimming removed 4 bases at V and 4 bases at J, with 15 bases between. Written as DNA, the CDR3 is TGCGCCAGCAGCCTAACGGGAGAAAGGTACGAGCAGTACTTC. Its translation: CASSLTGERYEQYF. Full variable domain (remainder filled in from reference TRBV5-1 and TRBJ2-7): KAGVTQTPRYLIKTRGQQVTLSCSPISGHRSVSWYQQTPGQGLQFLFEYFSETQRNKGNFPGRFSGRQFSNSRSEMNVSTLELGDSALYLCASSLTGERYEQYFGPGTRLTVT.

The DNA of the CDR3 is TGTGCCAGCAGTGGGGACAGTTCCTACGAGCAGTACTTC. It is translated as CASSGDSSYEQYF. The gene calls are TRBV2 and TRBJ2-7, with 7 bases fitting TRBD1. V trimming: 4 bases; J trimming: 1 base; junction bases outside the gene matches: 1. The CDR3 contains 13 residues. Germline CDR1 and CDR2: SNHLY and FYNNEI. The full variable domain, its missing parts supplied by reference TRBV2 and TRBJ2-7, is EPEVTQTPSHQVTQMGQEVILRCVPISNHLYFYWYRQILGQKVEFLVSFYNNEISEKSEIFDDQFSVERPDGSNFTLKIRSTKLEDSAMYFCASSGDSSYEQYFGPGTRLTVT.